This entry is about one TCR beta chain. Negative isolation yielded CD4+ and CD8+ T cells, and FACS enriched TEMRA cells. The data stem from a study of CD8 T cells in Susac syndrome. RNA in amounts of about 0.5 to 1 ug was reverse transcribed with random hexamers. TCR beta CDR3 was amplified by immunoSEQ covering 54 Vbeta and 13 Jbeta. TCRdb ran MiXCR on the immunoSEQ multiplex PCR reads and lists one entry per CDR3 protein. The sample has hundreds of thousands of distinct CDR3 sequences, about 95% seen once. The CDR3 contains 13 residues. V lost 5 bases and J 4 bases, leaving 9 bases between the germline ends. Germline CDR1 and CDR2: MGHDK and SYGVNS.

J is TRBJ2-1 and V is TRBV25-1; D is undetermined. The TCR sequence derives from a human donor with Susac syndrome. The source material was CD4+ T cells from PBMCs. The chain's CDR3 is CASSTPGYNEQFF. The CDR3 region has the DNA TGTGCCAGCAGTACCCCCGGGTACAATGAGCAGTTCTTC.